This TCR beta chain is from a study of shared clonotypes between healthy human individuals. Broader study findings: Clonotypes shared by all four donors outscored non-shared clonotypes in generation probability. Among the subsets, naive ones generally showed larger estimated richness than memory ones.

Points on this clone: Its target is unknown.

The germline V gene encodes CDR1 SGHVS and CDR2 FQNEAQ. Trimming removed 6 bases from V and 6 bases from J; junction bases left unmatched: 5. CDR3 length: 14 amino acids. Produced via immunoSEQ multiplex PCR; TCRdb's table is partial and in-frame only. The sample lists 950,000 to 1,100,000 clones; 75% were seen once. Investigators divided CD4+ cells into CD45RA+ naive and CD45RA-negative memory subsets. The specimen was memory CD4+ T cells sorted from blood. Indicated subset: CD45RA-negative fraction. The receptor was isolated from a man aged 18 to 29 in good health. V gene TRBV7-8 combines with J gene TRBJ1-4, with 9 positions matching TRBD1. CDR3 residues: CASSSGTGHEKLFF. Here the CDR3 DNA reads TGTGCCAGCAGTTCCGGGACAGGGCATGAAAAACTGTTTTTT.